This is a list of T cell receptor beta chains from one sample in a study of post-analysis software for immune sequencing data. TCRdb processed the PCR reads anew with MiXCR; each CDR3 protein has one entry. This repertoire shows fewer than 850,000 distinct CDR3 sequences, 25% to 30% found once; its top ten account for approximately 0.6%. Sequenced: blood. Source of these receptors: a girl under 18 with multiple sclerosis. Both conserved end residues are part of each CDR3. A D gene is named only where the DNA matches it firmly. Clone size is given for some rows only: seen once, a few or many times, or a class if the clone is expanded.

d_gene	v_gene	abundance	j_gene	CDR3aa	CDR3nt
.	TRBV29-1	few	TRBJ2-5	CSVYLDEGTQETQYF	TGCAGCGTTTACCTAGATGAGGGTACCCAAGAGACCCAGTACTTC
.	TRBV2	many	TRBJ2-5	CASSVRTGGRETQYF	TGTGCCAGCAGCGTGCGTACCGGGGGACGGGAGACCCAGTACTTC
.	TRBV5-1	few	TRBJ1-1	CASSYRGGEGTEAFF	TGCGCCAGCAGCTACCGGGGTGGGGAAGGCACTGAAGCTTTCTTT
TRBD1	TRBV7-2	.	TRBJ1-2	CASSFETGDDYGYTF	TGTGCCAGCAGCTTTGAGACAGGGGACGACTATGGCTACACCTTC
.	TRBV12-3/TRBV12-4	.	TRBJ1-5	CASSLSGDNQPQHF	TGTGCCAGCAGCTTAAGTGGGGACAATCAGCCCCAGCATTTT
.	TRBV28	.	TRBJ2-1	CASSPGSGHYGQFF	TGTGCCAGCAGCCCTGGGTCAGGGCACTATGGGCAGTTCTTC
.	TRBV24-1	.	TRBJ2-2	CATSDRITGYHENTGELFF	TGTGCCACCAGTGACCGCATCACAGGGTATCACGAGAACACCGGGGAGCTGTTTTTT
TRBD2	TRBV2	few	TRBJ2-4	CASRYGLANNLAKSIQYF	TGTGCCAGCAGATATGGACTAGCGAACAACCTAGCCAAAAGCATTCAGTACTTC
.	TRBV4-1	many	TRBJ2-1	CASSPFSYNEQFF	TGCGCCAGCAGCCCTTTCTCCTACAATGAGCAGTTCTTC
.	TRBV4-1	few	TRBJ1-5	CASSQDRVSLWGNQPQHF	TGCGCCAGCAGCCAAGATCGGGTTAGTCTTTGGGGGAATCAGCCCCAGCATTTT
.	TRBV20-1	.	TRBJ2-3	CSARPSLGVSTDTQYF	TGCAGTGCTAGGCCCTCACTAGGAGTAAGCACAGATACGCAGTATTTT
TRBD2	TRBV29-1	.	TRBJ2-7	CSVNRDGRPYEQYF	TGCAGCGTTAACCGAGACGGGAGGCCCTACGAGCAGTACTTC
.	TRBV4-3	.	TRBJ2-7	CASSQGRHSAYEQYF	TGCGCCAGCAGCCAAGGAAGACATTCGGCCTACGAGCAGTACTTC
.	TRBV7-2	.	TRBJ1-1	CASSLVTMNTEAFF	TGTGCCAGCAGCTTAGTAACCATGAACACTGAAGCTTTCTTT
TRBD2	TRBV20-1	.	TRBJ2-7	CSARRTSGSSYNEQYF	TGCAGTGCTCGCCGGACTAGCGGGAGCTCCTACAATGAGCAGTACTTC
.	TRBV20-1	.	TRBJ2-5	CSARMYYEQFF	TGCAGTGCTAGAATGTACTACGAGCAGTTCTTT
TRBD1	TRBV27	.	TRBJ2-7	CASSPAGTVYEQYF	TGTGCCAGCAGTCCCGCCGGGACAGTATACGAGCAGTACTTC
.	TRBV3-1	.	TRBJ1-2	CASSLFDGGPLDYGYTF	TGTGCCAGCAGCTTATTCGACGGGGGACCCCTGGACTATGGCTACACCTTC
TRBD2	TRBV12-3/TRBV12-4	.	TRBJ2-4	CASSSRAGGLAKNIQYF	TGTGCCAGCAGTTCAAGAGCGGGAGGGCTAGCCAAAAACATTCAGTACTTC
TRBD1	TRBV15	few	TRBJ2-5	CATSSKGQGDVVREQYF	TGTGCCACCAGCAGCAAAGGACAGGGGGATGTAGTGCGAGAGCAGTACTTC
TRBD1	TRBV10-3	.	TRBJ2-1	CAISETGQGGNEQFF	TGTGCCATCAGCGAGACTGGACAGGGGGGTAATGAGCAGTTCTTC
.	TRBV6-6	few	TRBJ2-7	CASSYSDRPHEQYF	TGTGCCAGCAGTTACTCGGACAGACCGCACGAGCAGTACTTC
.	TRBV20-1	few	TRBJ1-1	CSARSPSAVVDTEAFF	TGCAGTGCTAGATCCCCGTCGGCAGTTGTTGACACTGAAGCTTTCTTT
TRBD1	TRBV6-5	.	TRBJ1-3	CASRMTGGGGNTIYF	TGTGCCAGCAGGATGACAGGGGGTGGTGGAAACACCATATATTTT
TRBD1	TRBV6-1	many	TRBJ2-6	CASRAYIGQGVRSGANVLTF	TGTGCCAGCAGAGCCTACATAGGACAGGGGGTTCGCTCTGGGGCCAACGTCCTGACTTTC
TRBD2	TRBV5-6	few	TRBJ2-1	CASRYLRLAGGPSYNEQFF	TGTGCCAGCAGGTATCTTAGACTAGCGGGAGGCCCGTCCTACAATGAGCAGTTCTTC
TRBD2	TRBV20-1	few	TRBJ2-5	CSARESLGTRGAQYF	TGCAGTGCTAGAGAATCATTAGGGACTAGGGGGGCCCAGTACTTC
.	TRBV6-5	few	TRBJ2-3	CASSPQLVADSDTQYF	TGTGCCAGCAGTCCCCAGTTGGTAGCGGATTCAGATACGCAGTATTTT
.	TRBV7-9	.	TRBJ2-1	CASSLSRGSGTGDNEQFF	TGTGCCAGCAGCTTAAGTCGTGGATCCGGGACTGGAGACAATGAGCAGTTCTTC
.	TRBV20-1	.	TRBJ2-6	CSARGGVAGANVLTF	TGCAGTGCCAGGGGGGGGGTTGCTGGGGCCAACGTCCTGACTTTC
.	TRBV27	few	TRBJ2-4	CASSSVYRDIQYF	TGTGCCAGCAGTTCAGTATACAGGGATATTCAGTACTTC
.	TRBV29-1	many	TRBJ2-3	CSVEDTGTSTDTQYF	TGCAGCGTGGAGGACACAGGTACGAGCACAGATACGCAGTATTTT
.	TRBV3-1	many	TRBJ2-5	CASSQDFGWQETQYF	TGTGCCAGCAGCCAAGATTTCGGGTGGCAAGAGACCCAGTACTTC
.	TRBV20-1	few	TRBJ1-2	CSASGQRVYGYTF	TGCAGTGCTAGTGGGCAGAGGGTCTATGGCTACACCTTC
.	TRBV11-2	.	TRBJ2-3	CASSSQVYTQYF	TGTGCCAGCAGCTCCCAGGTGTATACGCAGTATTTT
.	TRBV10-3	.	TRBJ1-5	CAISVAGRTSQPQHF	TGTGCCATCAGTGTGGCCGGGAGGACAAGCCAGCCCCAGCATTTT
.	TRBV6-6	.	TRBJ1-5	CASSSSGQPQHF	TGTGCCAGCAGTTCCTCGGGTCAGCCCCAGCATTTT
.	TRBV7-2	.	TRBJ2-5	CAGSLNGMQETQYF	TGTGCCGGCAGCTTAAATGGGATGCAAGAGACCCAGTACTTC
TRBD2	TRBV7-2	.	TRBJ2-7	CASSLKLAAPSYEQYF	TGTGCCAGCAGCTTAAAACTAGCGGCCCCCTCCTACGAGCAGTACTTC
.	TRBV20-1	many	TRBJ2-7	CSAANVDSSYEQYF	TGCAGTGCTGCTAATGTTGATAGCTCCTACGAGCAGTACTTC
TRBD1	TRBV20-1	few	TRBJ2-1	CSARRGQGPSNEQFF	TGCAGTGCTAGAAGGGGGCAGGGCCCTTCAAATGAGCAGTTCTTC
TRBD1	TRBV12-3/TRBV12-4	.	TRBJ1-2	CASQENPGGGYTF	TGTGCCAGCCAAGAGAATCCAGGGGGTGGCTACACCTTC
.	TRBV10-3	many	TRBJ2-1	CAISESWNNEQFF	TGTGCCATCAGTGAGTCGTGGAACAATGAGCAGTTCTTC
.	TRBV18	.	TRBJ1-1	CANSPGGANTEAFF	TGTGCCAACTCACCGGGGGGGGCGAACACTGAAGCTTTCTTT
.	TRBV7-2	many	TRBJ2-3	CASSFWVTDTQYF	TGTGCCAGCAGCTTTTGGGTCACAGATACGCAGTATTTT
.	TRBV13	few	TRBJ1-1	CASSPPGQGGAAFF	TGTGCCAGCAGCCCCCCGGGGCAGGGTGGGGCAGCTTTCTTT
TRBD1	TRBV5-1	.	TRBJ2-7	CAGSLPGTDAYEQYF	TGCGCCGGCAGCTTGCCCGGGACAGATGCCTACGAGCAGTACTTC
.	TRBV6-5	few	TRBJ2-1	CASSYARSSYNEQFF	TGTGCCAGCAGTTACGCCAGGAGCTCCTACAATGAGCAGTTCTTC
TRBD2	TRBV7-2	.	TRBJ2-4	CASSTRTSGRGNEQYF	TGTGCCAGCAGCACCCGGACTAGCGGGAGGGGGAATGAGCAGTACTTC
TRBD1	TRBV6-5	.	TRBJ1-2	CASSRKGQGNGYTF	TGTGCCAGCAGCAGAAAAGGACAGGGGAATGGCTACACCTTC
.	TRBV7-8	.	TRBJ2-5	CASSLGGKATQYF	TGTGCCAGCAGCTTAGGGGGGAAGGCGACCCAGTACTTC
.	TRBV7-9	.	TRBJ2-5	CASSSGSWGEIQETQYF	TGTGCCAGCAGCTCCGGAAGTTGGGGGGAGATTCAAGAGACCCAGTACTTC
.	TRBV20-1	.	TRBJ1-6	CSARRDGPSSYNSPLHF	TGCAGTGCTAGACGGGACGGCCCGAGCTCCTATAATTCACCCCTCCACTTT
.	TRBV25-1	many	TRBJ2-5	CASSEFGGETQYF	TGTGCCAGCAGTGAGTTTGGGGGTGAGACCCAGTACTTC
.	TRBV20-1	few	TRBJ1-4	CSATPQGGEKLFF	TGCAGTGCTACCCCGCAGGGTGGAGAAAAACTGTTTTTT
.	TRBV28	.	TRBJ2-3	CASSSAWDGTTDTQYF	TGTGCCAGCAGTTCAGCTTGGGACGGAACCACGGATACGCAGTATTTT
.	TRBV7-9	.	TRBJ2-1	CASSLPRGADNEQFF	TGTGCCAGCAGCCTTCCCCGTGGGGCGGACAATGAGCAGTTCTTC
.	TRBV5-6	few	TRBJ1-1	CASSLYFAGAEAFF	TGTGCCAGCAGCCTTTATTTCGCTGGCGCTGAAGCTTTCTTT
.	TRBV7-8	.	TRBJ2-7	CASSLALTGVHHEQYF	TGTGCCAGCAGCTTAGCGCTAACGGGAGTCCACCACGAGCAGTACTTC